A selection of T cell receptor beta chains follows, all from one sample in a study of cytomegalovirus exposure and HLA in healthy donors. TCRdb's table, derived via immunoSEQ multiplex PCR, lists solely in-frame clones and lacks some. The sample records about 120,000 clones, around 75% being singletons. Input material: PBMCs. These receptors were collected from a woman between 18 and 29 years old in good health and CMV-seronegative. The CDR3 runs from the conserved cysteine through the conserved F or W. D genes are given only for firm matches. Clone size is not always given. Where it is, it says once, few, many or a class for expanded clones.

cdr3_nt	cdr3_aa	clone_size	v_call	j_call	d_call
TGTGCCAGCATAGAGCGGTCATCACCCCGCGCGTCTGAAAAACTGTTTTTT	CASIERSSPRASEKLFF	NA	TRBV21-1	TRBJ1-4	NA
TGCGCCAGCAGCCCGGGGACAGCCTACAATGAGCAGTTCTTC	CASSPGTAYNEQFF	NA	TRBV4-1	TRBJ2-1	TRBD1
TGTGCCTGGAGACTCCGGGACAGTCTGAACACTGAAGCTTTCTTT	CAWRLRDSLNTEAFF	few	TRBV30	TRBJ1-1	TRBD1
TGTGCCAGCAGGGGAACCCCGGGGGGCAAAAACATTCAGTACTTC	CASRGTPGGKNIQYF	NA	TRBV28	TRBJ2-4	TRBD2
TGTGCCAGCAGACCCCGGGACAGGGCTAACTATGGCTACACCTTC	CASRPRDRANYGYTF	NA	TRBV27	TRBJ1-2	TRBD1
TGTGCCAGCAGTGAAGCGATGGCAGGTTGGGATTCACCCCTCCACTTT	CASSEAMAGWDSPLHF	NA	TRBV6-1	TRBJ1-6	NA
TGTGCCAGCAGTTTGGGCCTATACAATGAGCAGTTCTTC	CASSLGLYNEQFF	NA	TRBV6-5	TRBJ2-1	NA
TGTGCCAGCAGTTACGTCGGACAGGGTAACACTGAAGCTTTCTTT	CASSYVGQGNTEAFF	NA	TRBV6-5	TRBJ1-1	TRBD1
TGCGCCAGCACCCTCACAGGGGGGGGAACTGAAGCTTTCTTT	CASTLTGGGTEAFF	few	TRBV5-1	TRBJ1-1	TRBD1
TGTGCCAGCAGTTATCGTTTGGAGGTGCATAATTCACCCCTCCACTTT	CASSYRLEVHNSPLHF	NA	TRBV6-5	TRBJ1-6	NA
TGTGCCAGCAGCTCATTGGACAGTCCTGCCTACGAGCAGTACTTC	CASSSLDSPAYEQYF	NA	TRBV7-9	TRBJ2-7	NA
TGTGCCTGCACAGGAGGGGTTTTCTGGAATAATTCACCCCTCCACTTT	CACTGGVFWNNSPLHF	NA	TRBV30	TRBJ1-6	NA
TGCGCCAGCAGCTTCAGTAATGAGCAGTTCTTC	CASSFSNEQFF	NA	TRBV5-1	TRBJ2-1	NA
TGTGCCAGCAGCGCTAGGCGGGGTTCCTCCTACGAGCAGTACTTC	CASSARRGSSYEQYF	NA	TRBV9	TRBJ2-7	NA
TGTGCCAGCAGTGAAATGGACATCCAGAGCTCCTACGAGCAGTACTTC	CASSEMDIQSSYEQYF	NA	TRBV6-1	TRBJ2-7	NA
TGTGCCAGCAGGGTTGCGGCTGAAGCTTTCTTT	CASRVAAEAFF	once	TRBV19	TRBJ1-1	NA
TGTGCCAGCAGTTTCATCAACAGGGGGATTATGAAAAAACTGTTTTTT	CASSFINRGIMKKLFF	NA	TRBV27	TRBJ1-4	TRBD1
TGCGCCAGCAGCTTGGCGGCTAGCGGGGGGGCCCAATCCTACGAGCAGTACTTC	CASSLAASGGAQSYEQYF	NA	TRBV5-1	TRBJ2-7	TRBD2
TGTGCCAGCAGCTCGCTATCTCCTGGTAGCAATCAGCCCCAGCATTTT	CASSSLSPGSNQPQHF	NA	TRBV5-8	TRBJ1-5	NA
TGTGCCAGCAGCCAAGGTGGTGTGGGGAGCGGGGAGCAGTACTTC	CASSQGGVGSGEQYF	NA	TRBV4-2	TRBJ2-7	NA
TGTGCCAGCAGTGATCCGGTGACAGGGACCCTTAACTATGGCTACACCTTC	CASSDPVTGTLNYGYTF	NA	TRBV6-1	TRBJ1-2	TRBD1
TGTGCCAGCTCACCTAGCGCTGGCTCTGGAAACACCATATATTTT	CASSPSAGSGNTIYF	NA	TRBV18	TRBJ1-3	NA
TGTGCCAGCATCAAGACAGGCACAGATACGCAGTATTTT	CASIKTGTDTQYF	NA	TRBV5-6	TRBJ2-3	NA
TGTGCCAGCAGTTTCACGACAGGGCCCCCTCCCTATGGCTACACCTTC	CASSFTTGPPPYGYTF	NA	TRBV28	TRBJ1-2	TRBD1
TGTGCCAGCAGTTTAAGGACAGGGCCGTTTGGCTACACCTTC	CASSLRTGPFGYTF	NA	TRBV27	TRBJ1-2	TRBD1
TGTGCCAGCAGCCCCTACGGGGGGAGAGAGACCCAGTACTTC	CASSPYGGRETQYF	NA	TRBV5-6	TRBJ2-5	TRBD2
TGCAGTGCTGCAGGGACTAATGAGCAGTTCTTC	CSAAGTNEQFF	NA	TRBV20-1	TRBJ2-1	NA
TGTGCCAGCACGTGGGGGGGGAACACTGAAGCTTTCTTT	CASTWGGNTEAFF	few	TRBV7-9	TRBJ1-1	NA
TGCGCCAGCAGCCCACGAAGGGGCCAGGTGAAACCCGATGAGCAGTTCTTC	CASSPRRGQVKPDEQFF	once	TRBV5-1	TRBJ2-1	NA
TGTGCCAGCAGCAGCACAGGGAACACTGAAGCTTTCTTT	CASSSTGNTEAFF	once	TRBV7-2	TRBJ1-1	NA
TGTGCCAGTAGTCGGTCCTATAGCAATCAGCCCCAGCATTTT	CASSRSYSNQPQHF	NA	TRBV19	TRBJ1-5	NA
TGTGCCATCAGTTCCGGGGGTGCGGGCCTACTCTCCTACGAGCAGTACTTC	CAISSGGAGLLSYEQYF	NA	TRBV10-3	TRBJ2-7	NA
TGTGCCAGCTCGTATCGACAGAGCCAGAACACTGAAGCTTTCTTT	CASSYRQSQNTEAFF	NA	TRBV18	TRBJ1-1	NA
TGTGCCAGCAGTTTATGGGCGGGATGGGGCAATCAGCCCCAGCATTTT	CASSLWAGWGNQPQHF	NA	TRBV28	TRBJ1-5	NA
TGCGCCAGCAGTGAGGGCAGGGGGCGCGTCTATGGCTACACCTTC	CASSEGRGRVYGYTF	NA	TRBV10-2	TRBJ1-2	TRBD1
TGTGCCAGCAGCTTAGCAGGGGCCCCATATCAGCCCCAGCATTTT	CASSLAGAPYQPQHF	NA	TRBV7-9	TRBJ1-5	NA
TGCAGCGTTCGCTTGGCGAACACTGAAGCTTTCTTT	CSVRLANTEAFF	NA	TRBV29-1	TRBJ1-1	NA
TGTGCCAGCAGTTCCCTGACATCTTACACAGATACGCAGTATTTT	CASSSLTSYTDTQYF	NA	TRBV27	TRBJ2-3	NA
TGTGCCAGCCATTTTAGCGGGGGGCTCACAGATACGCAGTATTTT	CASHFSGGLTDTQYF	NA	TRBV13	TRBJ2-3	TRBD2
TGTGCCAGCAGCTTGGACAAGTATAATTCACCCCTCCACTTT	CASSLDKYNSPLHF	once	TRBV5-5	TRBJ1-6	NA
TGTGCCAGCAGCCAAATGACAGGGGAGCGAAAACCCCTCCACTTT	CASSQMTGERKPLHF	many	TRBV6-5	TRBJ1-6	TRBD1
TGTGCCAGCAGTGACGGGAGGGTTGGGTACACTGAAGCTTTCTTT	CASSDGRVGYTEAFF	NA	TRBV6-4	TRBJ1-1	NA
TGTGCCTGGAGATCAGGGGGGCTCTCCCTAGCCAAAAACATTCAGTACTTC	CAWRSGGLSLAKNIQYF	few	TRBV30	TRBJ2-4	NA
TGTGCCAGCAGTGAGATTAATCCGGGACACCTAATCACAGATACGCAGTATTTT	CASSEINPGHLITDTQYF	NA	TRBV2	TRBJ2-3	NA
TGTGCCTGGGACACCTCTGGAAACACCATATATTTT	CAWDTSGNTIYF	NA	TRBV30	TRBJ1-3	NA